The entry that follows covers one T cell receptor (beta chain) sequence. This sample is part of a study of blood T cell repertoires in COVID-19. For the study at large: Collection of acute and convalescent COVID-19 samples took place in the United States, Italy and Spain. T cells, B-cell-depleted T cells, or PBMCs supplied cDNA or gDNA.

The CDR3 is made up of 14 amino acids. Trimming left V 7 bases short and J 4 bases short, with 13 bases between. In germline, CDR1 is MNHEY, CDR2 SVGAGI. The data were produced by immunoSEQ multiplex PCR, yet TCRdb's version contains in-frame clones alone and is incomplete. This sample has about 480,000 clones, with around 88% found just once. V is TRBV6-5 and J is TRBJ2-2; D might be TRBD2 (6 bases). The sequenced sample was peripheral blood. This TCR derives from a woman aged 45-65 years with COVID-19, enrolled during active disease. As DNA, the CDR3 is TGTGCCAGCACGCCGGGACTCAGCACCGGGGAGCTGTTTTTT. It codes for CASTPGLSTGELFF.